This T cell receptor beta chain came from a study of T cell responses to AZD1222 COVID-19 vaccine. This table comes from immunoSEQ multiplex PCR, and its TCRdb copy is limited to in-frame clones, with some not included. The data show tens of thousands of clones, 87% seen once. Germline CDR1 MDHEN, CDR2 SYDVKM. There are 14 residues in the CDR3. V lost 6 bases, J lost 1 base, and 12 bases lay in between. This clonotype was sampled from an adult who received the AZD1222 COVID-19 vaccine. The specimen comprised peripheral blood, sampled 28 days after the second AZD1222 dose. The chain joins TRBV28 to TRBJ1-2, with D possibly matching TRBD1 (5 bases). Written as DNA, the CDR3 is TGTGCCAGCAGGCGGGACGGACTTAACTATGGCTACACCTTC. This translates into CASRRDGLNYGYTF.